This T cell receptor (beta chain) was identified in a study of neoadjuvant nivolumab and ipilimumab in lung cancer. The CDR3 is made up of 15 amino acids. Germline V gives CDR1 PRHDT, CDR2 FYEKMQ (reference sequence). After removal of 0 bases from V and 7 bases from J, the junction contained 3 bases not matched to a gene. Assay: immunoSEQ multiplex PCR; the TCRdb copy retains only in-frame clones and omits some. Seen here are approximately 4,000 clones, about 90% observed once, and the top ten hold 3.5% to 6%. Sequencing used adjacent normal lung tissue, obtained after neoadjuvant nivolumab, alone or with ipilimumab, at or shortly before surgery. The clonotype comes from an adult with non-small cell lung cancer. The chain combines TRBV13 with TRBJ1-4; 9 bases map to TRBD1. CDR3 region: CASSLGTGGGEKLFF. The CDR3 bases are TGTGCCAGCAGCTTAGGCACAGGGGGCGGTGAAAAACTGTTTTTT.